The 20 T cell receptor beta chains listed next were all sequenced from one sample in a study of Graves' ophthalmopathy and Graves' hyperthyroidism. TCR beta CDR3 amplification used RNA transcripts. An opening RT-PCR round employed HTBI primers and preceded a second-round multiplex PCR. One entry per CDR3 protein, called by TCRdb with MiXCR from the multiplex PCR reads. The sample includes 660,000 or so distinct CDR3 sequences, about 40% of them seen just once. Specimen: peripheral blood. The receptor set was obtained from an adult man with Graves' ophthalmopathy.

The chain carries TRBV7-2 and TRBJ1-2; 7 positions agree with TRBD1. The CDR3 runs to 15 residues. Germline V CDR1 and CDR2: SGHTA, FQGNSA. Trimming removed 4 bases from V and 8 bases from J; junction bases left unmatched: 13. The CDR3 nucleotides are TGTGCCAGCAGCTCGCCCAGACAGGGTCTTCGGGGCTACACCTTC. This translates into CASSSPRQGLRGYTF. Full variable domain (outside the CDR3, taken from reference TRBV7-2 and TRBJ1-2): GAGVSQSPSNKVTEKGKDVELRCDPISGHTALYWYRQSLGQGLEFLIYFQGNSAPDKSGLPSDRFSAERTGGSVSTLTIQRTQQEDSAVYLCASSSPRQGLRGYTFGSGTRLTVV.

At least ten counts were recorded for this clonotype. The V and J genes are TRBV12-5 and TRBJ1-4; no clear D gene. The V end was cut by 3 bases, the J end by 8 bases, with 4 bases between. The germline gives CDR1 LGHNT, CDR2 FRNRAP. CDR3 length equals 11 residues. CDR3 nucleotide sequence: TGTGCTAGTGGTTTAAAGGAAAAACTGTTTTTT. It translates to CASGLKEKLFF.

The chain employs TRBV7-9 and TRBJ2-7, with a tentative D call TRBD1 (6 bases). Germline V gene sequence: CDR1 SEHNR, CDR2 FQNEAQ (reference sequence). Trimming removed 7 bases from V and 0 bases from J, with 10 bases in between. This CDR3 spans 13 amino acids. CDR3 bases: TGTGCCAGCAATCAGGGGAACTCCTACGAGCAGTACTTC. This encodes CASNQGNSYEQYF.

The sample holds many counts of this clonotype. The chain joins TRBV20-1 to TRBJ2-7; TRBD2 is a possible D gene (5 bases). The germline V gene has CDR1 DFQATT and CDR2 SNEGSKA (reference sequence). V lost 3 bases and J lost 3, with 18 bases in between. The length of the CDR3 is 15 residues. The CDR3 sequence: CSASGTTRGNYEQYF. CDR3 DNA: TGCAGTGCTAGCGGAACTACCCGAGGGAACTACGAGCAGTACTTC.

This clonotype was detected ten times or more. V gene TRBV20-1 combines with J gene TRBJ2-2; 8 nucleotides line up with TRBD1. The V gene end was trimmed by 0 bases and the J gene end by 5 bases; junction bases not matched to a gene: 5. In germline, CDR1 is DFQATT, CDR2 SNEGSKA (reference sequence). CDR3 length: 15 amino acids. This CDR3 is CSAREQGASTGELFF. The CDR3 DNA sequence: TGCAGTGCTAGAGAGCAGGGGGCGAGTACCGGGGAGCTGTTTTTT.

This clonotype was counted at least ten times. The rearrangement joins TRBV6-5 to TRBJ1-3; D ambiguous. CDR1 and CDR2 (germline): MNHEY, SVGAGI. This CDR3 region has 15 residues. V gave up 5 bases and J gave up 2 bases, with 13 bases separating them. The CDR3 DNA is TGTGCCAGCAGTGAATGGGAGTCGGCTGGAAACACCATATATTTT. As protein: CASSEWESAGNTIYF.

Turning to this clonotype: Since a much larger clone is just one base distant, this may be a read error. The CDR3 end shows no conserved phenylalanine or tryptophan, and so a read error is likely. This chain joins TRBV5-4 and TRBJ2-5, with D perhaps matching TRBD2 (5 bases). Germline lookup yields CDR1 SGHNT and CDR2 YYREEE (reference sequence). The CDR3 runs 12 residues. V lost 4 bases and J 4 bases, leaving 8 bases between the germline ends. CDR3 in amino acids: CASSPRVETQYL. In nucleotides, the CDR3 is TGTGCCAGCAGCCCGCGGGTAGAGACCCAGTACCTC.

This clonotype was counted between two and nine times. Here the CDR3 reads CSARAAGTGSLETQYF. The CDR3 nucleotides are TGCAGTGCTAGAGCCGCCGGGACAGGGTCGTTAGAGACCCAGTACTTC. The chain is built from TRBV20-1 and TRBJ2-5, with 9 bases lining up with TRBD1. The CDR3 extends over 16 amino acids. Germline V lookup: CDR1 DFQATT, CDR2 SNEGSKA (reference sequence). The J segment lost 4 bases and the V segment lost 1 base, leaving 10 bases of the junction unmatched.

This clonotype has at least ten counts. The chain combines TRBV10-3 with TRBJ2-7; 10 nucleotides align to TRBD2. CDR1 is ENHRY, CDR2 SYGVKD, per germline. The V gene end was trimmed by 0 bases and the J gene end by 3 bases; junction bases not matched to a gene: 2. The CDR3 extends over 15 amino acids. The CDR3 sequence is CAISESTSGVYEQYF. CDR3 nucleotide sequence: TGTGCCATCAGTGAGTCAACTAGCGGGGTCTACGAGCAGTACTTC.

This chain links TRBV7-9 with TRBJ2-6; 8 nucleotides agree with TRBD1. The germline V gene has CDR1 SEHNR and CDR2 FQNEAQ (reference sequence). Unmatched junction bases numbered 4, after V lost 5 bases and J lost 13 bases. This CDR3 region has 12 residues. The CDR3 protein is CASSSWDRVLTF. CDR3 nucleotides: TGTGCCAGCAGCAGTTGGGACAGGGTCCTGACTTTC. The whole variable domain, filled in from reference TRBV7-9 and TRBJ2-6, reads DTGVSQNPRHKITKRGQNVTFRCDPISEHNRLYWYRQTLGQGPEFLTYFQNEAQLEKSRLLSDRFSAERPKGSFSTLEIQRTEQGDSAMYLCASSSWDRVLTFGAGSRLTVL.

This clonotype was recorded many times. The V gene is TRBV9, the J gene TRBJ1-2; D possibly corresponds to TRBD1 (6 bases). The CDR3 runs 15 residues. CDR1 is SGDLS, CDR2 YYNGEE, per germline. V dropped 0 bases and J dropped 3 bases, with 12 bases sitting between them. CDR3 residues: CASSVGVGGDYGYTF. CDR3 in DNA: TGTGCCAGCAGCGTAGGAGTAGGGGGTGACTATGGCTACACCTTC.

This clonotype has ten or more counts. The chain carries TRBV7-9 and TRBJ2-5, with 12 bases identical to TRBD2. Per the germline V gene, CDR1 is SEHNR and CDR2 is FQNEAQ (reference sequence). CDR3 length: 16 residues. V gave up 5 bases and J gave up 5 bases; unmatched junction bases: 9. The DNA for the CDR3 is TGTGCCAGCAGCCAAGTAACGCTAGCGGGAGGGGAGACCCAGTACTTC. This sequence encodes CASSQVTLAGGETQYF.

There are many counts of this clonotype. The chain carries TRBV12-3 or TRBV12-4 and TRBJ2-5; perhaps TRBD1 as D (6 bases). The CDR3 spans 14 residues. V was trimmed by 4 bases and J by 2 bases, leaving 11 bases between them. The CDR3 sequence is CASSSRTEQETQYF. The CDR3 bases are TGTGCCAGCAGTTCTAGGACAGAACAAGAGACCCAGTACTTC.

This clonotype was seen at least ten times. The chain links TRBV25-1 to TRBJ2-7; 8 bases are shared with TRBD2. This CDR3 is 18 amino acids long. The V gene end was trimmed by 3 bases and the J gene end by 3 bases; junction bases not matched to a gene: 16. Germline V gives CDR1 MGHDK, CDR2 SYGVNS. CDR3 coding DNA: TGTGCCAGCAGTGACCCCGCCACCCGGGAGGGCCGACACTACGAGCAGTACTTC. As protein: CASSDPATREGRHYEQYF.

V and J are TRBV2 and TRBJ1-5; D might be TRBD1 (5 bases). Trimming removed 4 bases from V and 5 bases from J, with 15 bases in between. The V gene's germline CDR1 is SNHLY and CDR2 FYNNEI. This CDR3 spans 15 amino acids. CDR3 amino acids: CASSARGRVDQPQHF. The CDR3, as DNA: TGTGCCAGCAGTGCTAGAGGCAGGGTGGATCAGCCCCAGCATTTT.

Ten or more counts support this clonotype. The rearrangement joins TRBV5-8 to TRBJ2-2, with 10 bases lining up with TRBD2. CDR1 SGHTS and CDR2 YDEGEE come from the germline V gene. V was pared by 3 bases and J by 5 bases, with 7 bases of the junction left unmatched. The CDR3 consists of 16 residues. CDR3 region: CASSSAAGGRTGELFF. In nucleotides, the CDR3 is TGTGCCAGCAGCTCGGCAGCGGGAGGGCGTACCGGGGAGCTGTTTTTT.

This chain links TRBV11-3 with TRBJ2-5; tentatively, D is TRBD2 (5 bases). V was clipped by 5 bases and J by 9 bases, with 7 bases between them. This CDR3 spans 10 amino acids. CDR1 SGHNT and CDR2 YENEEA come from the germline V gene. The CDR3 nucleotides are TGTGCCAGCAGCCCCGGGGCCCAGTACTTC. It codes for CASSPGAQYF. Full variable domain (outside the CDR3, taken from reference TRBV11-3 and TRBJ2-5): EAGVVQSPRYKIIEKKQPVAFWCNPISGHNTLYWYLQNLGQGPELLIRYENEEAVDDSQLPKDRFSAERLKGVDSTLKIQPAELGDSAVYLCASSPGAQYFGPGTRLLVL.

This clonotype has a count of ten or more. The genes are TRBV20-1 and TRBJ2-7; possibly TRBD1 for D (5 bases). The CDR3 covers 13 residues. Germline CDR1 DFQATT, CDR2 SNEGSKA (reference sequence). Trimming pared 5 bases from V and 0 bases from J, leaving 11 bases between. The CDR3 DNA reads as TGCAGTGCTTCCTCCGACAGCTCCTACGAGCAGTACTTC. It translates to CSASSDSSYEQYF.

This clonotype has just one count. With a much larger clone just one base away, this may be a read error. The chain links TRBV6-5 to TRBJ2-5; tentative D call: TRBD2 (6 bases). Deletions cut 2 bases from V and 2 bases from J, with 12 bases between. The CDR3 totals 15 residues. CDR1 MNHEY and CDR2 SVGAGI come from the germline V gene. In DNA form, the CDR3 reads TGTGCCAGCAGTTACGCTCTGCGGGGACAAGAGACCCAGTACTTC. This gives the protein CASSYALRGQETQYF.

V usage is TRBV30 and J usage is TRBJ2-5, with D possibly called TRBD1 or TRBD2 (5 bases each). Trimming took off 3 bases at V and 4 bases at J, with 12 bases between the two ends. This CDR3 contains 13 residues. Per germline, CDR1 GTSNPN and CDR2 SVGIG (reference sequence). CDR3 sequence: CAWSGTPGETQYF. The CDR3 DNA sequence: TGTGCCTGGAGCGGGACCCCAGGAGAGACCCAGTACTTC.